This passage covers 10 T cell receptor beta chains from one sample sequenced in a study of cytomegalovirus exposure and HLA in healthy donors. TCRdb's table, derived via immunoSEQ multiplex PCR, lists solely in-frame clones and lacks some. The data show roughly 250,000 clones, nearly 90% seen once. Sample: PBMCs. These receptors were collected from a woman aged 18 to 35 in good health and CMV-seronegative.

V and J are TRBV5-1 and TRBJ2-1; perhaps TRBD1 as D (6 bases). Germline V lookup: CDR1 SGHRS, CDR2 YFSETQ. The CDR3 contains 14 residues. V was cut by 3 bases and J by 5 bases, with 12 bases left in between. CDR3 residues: CASSSGVLHNEQFF. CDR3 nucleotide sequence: TGCGCCAGCAGCTCAGGGGTTCTACACAATGAGCAGTTCTTC.

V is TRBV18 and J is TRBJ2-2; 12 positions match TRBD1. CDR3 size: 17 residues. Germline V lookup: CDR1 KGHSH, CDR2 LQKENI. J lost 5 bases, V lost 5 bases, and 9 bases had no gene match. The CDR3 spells CASSIPGQGARTGELFF. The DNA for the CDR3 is TGTGCCAGCTCAATACCGGGACAGGGGGCGCGAACCGGGGAGCTGTTTTTT.

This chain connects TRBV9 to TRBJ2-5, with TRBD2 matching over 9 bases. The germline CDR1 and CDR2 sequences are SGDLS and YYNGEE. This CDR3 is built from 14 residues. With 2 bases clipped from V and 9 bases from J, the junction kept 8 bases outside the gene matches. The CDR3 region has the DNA TGTGCCAGCAGCGTGGGACTAGCTGATCCGGCCCAGTACTTC. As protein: CASSVGLADPAQYF.

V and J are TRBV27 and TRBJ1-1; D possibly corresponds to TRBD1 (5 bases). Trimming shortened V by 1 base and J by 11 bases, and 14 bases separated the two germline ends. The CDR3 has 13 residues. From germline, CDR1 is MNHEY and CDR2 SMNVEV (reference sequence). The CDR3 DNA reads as TGTGCCAGCAGTTTATTTGGCCGGTCAGGGGCTTTCTTT. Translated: CASSLFGRSGAFF.

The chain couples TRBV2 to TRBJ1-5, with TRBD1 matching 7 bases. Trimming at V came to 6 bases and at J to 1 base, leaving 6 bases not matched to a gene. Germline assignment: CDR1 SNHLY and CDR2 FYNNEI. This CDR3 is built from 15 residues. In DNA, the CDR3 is TGTGCCAGCAGATCAGGGGGTTTCAGCAATCAGCCCCAGCATTTT. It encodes CASRSGGFSNQPQHF.

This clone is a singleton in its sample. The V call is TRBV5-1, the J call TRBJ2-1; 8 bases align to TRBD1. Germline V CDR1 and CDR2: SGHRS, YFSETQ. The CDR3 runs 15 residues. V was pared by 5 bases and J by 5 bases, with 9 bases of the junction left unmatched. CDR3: CASRPAGGNDNEQFF. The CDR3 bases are TGCGCCAGCAGGCCAGCAGGGGGCAACGACAATGAGCAGTTCTTC.

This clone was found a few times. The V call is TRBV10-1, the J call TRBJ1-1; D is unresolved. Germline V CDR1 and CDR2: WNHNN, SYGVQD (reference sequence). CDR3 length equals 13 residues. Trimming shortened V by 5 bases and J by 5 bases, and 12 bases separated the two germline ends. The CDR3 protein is CASSTSGETEAFF. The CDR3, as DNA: TGCGCCAGCAGTACATCCGGGGAAACTGAAGCTTTCTTT.

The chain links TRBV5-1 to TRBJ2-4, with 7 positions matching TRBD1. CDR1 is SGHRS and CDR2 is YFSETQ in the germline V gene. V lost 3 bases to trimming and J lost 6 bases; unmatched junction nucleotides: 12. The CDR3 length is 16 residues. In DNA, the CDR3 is TGCGCCAGCAGCTCACTACGGGACAGTGTGAGAAACATTCAGTACTTC. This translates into CASSSLRDSVRNIQYF. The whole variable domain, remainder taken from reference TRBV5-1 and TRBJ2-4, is KAGVTQTPRYLIKTRGQQVTLSCSPISGHRSVSWYQQTPGQGLQFLFEYFSETQRNKGNFPGRFSGRQFSNSRSEMNVSTLELGDSALYLCASSSLRDSVRNIQYFGAGTRLSVL.

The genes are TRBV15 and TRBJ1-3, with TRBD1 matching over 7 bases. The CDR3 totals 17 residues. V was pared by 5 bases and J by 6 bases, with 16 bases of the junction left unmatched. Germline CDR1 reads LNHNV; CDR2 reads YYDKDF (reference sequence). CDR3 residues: CATSQGYEGGVENTIYF. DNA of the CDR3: TGTGCCACCAGCCAGGGCTACGAAGGGGGCGTAGAAAACACCATATATTTT.

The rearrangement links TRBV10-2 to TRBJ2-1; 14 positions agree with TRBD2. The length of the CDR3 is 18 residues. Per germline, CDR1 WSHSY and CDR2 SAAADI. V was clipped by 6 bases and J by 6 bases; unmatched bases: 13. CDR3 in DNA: TGCGCCAGCAGGGTCTTTGGACTAGCGGGGGGACAAGGCAATGAGCAGTTCTTC. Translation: CASRVFGLAGGQGNEQFF.